These 3 T cell receptor beta chains were sequenced from one sample in a study of shared clonotypes between healthy human individuals. Sequenced by immunoSEQ multiplex PCR; TCRdb stores in-frame clones only, minus some. Of 640,000 or so clones listed, 55% to 75% were seen once; the top ten hold about 1.7%. Sequencing was done on a sample of memory CD4+ T cells sorted from blood. Documented subset: CD45RA-negative fraction. The receptor source for this set is a woman under 40 in good health.

This clone was seen at least ten times. The chain links TRBV7-2 to TRBJ2-1; 10 bases are shared with TRBD2. Germline CDR1 reads SGHTA; CDR2 reads FQGNSA. The CDR3 spans 15 residues. The V and J ends lost 6 bases and 7 bases, in that order; junction bases with no gene match: 9. The CDR3 nucleotides read TGTGCCAGCAGATCAGGACTAGCGGAAACGAATGAGCAGTTCTTC. This encodes CASRSGLAETNEQFF.

This clone was seen only a few times. The V gene is TRBV19, the J gene TRBJ2-7; the match to TRBD2 covers 12 bases. The CDR3 extends over 15 amino acids. V dropped 4 bases and J dropped 5; count of bases not matched to a gene: 6. Germline-derived CDR1 and CDR2 are LNHDA and SQIVND (reference sequence). The CDR3 loop reads CASSSRLAGADEQYF. The DNA of the CDR3 is TGTGCCAGTAGTAGCCGACTAGCGGGAGCTGACGAGCAGTACTTC.

The J gene is TRBJ2-6, the V gene TRBV28; a possible D gene is TRBD1 (6 bases). CDR3 length: 17 residues. CDR1 and CDR2 (germline): MDHEN, SYDVKM. Trimming left V 6 bases short and J 2 bases short, with 17 bases between. The CDR3 DNA follows: TGTGCCAGCAGAAAGCAAGGACAGCCCACTGGGGCCAACGTCCTGACTTTC. Residues: CASRKQGQPTGANVLTF.